This TCR beta chain was retrieved from a study of blood T cell repertoires in COVID-19. Repertoires were generated with immunoSEQ multiplex PCR, while TCRdb's copy carries only in-frame clones and drops some. The profile shows 93,000 or so clones, about four fifths of them singletons. The sample taken for sequencing was peripheral blood. The receptor comes from a human donor in a cohort sampled during active COVID-19.

CDR3 DNA sequence: TGTGCCAGTATGGGCCGGGGGATCACAGATACGCAGTATTTT. As protein: CASMGRGITDTQYF. The V call is TRBV19, the J call TRBJ2-3; possibly TRBD2 for D (6 bases). Trimming left V 7 bases short and J 2 bases short, with 13 bases between. Germline V CDR1 and CDR2: LNHDA, SQIVND (reference sequence). The CDR3 consists of 14 residues.